The source of this TCR beta chain is a study of regulatory T cells in long-lasting Graves disease. Time point: newly diagnosed GD, antithyroid drugs for less than 3 months. The TCR library was prepared using RNA isolated from PBMCs. Study-level findings and limits: Comparison showed that persistent patients shared more public clonotypes (2,741) than new patients (966).

iRepertoire HTBI primers and Arm-PCR of CDR3 regions built TCR beta libraries. TCRdb recomputed calls from the multiplex PCR reads with MiXCR, one row per CDR3 protein. The table has fewer than 650,000 distinct CDR3 sequences, more than 15% seen once; the top ten hold approximately 12%. This CDR3 comprises 15 residues. CDR1 is LGHDT, CDR2 YNNKEL, per germline (reference sequence). Trimming cost V 4 bases and J 5 bases, with 17 bases left between them. This clonotype came up a few times. The antigen remains undetermined. This same sample was also taken into another study, of T cells in Graves' hyperthyroidism and ophthalmopathy. That source notes: Hyperthyroidism was newly diagnosed in patients aged 18 to 65 (duration under 2 months). Based on clinical symptoms, serum thyroxine and TRAb, thyroid ultrasound and orbital computed tomography, diagnoses were reached. In the first-round RT-PCR of the TCR CDR3, the HTBI primer set was used.

This specimen was peripheral blood mononuclear cells (PBMCs), taken at new diagnosis, from a patient treated with antithyroid drugs. The chain combines TRBV3-1 with TRBJ2-5, with D possibly TRBD2 on 6 matching bases. The receptor was derived from a man aged 18-30 years with Graves disease. Here the CDR3 DNA reads TGTGCCAGCAGCCCCTCGGCGGGAAATGGGGAGACCCAGTACTTC. Translated, it gives CASSPSAGNGETQYF.